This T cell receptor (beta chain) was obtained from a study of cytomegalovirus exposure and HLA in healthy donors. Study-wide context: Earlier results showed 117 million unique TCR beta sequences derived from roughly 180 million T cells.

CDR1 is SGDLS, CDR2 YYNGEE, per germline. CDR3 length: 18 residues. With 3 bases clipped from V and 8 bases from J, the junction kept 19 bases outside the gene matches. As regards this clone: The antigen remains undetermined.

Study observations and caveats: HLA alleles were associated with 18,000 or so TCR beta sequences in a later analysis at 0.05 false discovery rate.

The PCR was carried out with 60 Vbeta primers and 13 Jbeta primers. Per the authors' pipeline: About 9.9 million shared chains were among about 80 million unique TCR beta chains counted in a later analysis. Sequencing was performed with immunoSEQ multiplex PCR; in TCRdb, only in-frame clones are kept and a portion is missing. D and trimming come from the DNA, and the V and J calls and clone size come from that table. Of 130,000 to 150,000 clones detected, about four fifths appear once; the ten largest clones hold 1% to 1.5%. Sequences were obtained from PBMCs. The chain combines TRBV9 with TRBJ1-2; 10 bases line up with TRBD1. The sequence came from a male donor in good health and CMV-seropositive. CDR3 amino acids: CASSAFPTTGGGRSGYTF. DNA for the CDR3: TGTGCCAGCAGCGCCTTTCCGACGACAGGGGGCGGGAGGAGCGGCTACACCTTC. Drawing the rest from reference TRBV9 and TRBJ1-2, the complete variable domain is DSGVTQTPKHLITATGQRVTLRCSPRSGDLSVYWYQQSLDQGLQFLIQYYNGEERAKGNILERFSAQQFPDLHSELNLSSLELGDSALYFCASSAFPTTGGGRSGYTFGSGTRLTVV.